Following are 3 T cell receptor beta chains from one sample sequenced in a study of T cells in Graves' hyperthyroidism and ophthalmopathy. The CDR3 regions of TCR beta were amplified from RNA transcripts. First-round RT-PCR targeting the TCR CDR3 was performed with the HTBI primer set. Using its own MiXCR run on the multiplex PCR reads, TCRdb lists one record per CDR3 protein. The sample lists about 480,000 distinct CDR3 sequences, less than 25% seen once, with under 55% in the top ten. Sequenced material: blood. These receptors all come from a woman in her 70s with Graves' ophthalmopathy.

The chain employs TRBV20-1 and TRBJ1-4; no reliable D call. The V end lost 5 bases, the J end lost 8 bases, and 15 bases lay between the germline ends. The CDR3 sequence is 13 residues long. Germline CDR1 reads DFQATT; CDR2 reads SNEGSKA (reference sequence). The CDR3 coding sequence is TGCAGTGCTTTAATTCCCGGGAAAGAAAAACTGTTTTTT. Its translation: CSALIPGKEKLFF.

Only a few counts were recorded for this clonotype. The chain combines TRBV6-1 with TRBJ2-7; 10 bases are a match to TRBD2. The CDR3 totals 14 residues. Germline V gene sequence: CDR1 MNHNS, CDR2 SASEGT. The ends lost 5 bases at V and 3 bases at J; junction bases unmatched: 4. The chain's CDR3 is CASSILAGGYEQYF. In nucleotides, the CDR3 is TGTGCCAGCAGTATATTAGCGGGAGGCTACGAGCAGTACTTC.

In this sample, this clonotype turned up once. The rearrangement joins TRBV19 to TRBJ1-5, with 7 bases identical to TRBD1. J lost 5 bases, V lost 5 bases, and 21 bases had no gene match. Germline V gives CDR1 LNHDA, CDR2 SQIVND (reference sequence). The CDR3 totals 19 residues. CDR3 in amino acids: CASSVDRSGGRGFYQPQHF. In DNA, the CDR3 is TGTGCCAGTAGTGTGGACAGGTCGGGAGGCAGAGGTTTTTATCAGCCCCAGCATTTT.